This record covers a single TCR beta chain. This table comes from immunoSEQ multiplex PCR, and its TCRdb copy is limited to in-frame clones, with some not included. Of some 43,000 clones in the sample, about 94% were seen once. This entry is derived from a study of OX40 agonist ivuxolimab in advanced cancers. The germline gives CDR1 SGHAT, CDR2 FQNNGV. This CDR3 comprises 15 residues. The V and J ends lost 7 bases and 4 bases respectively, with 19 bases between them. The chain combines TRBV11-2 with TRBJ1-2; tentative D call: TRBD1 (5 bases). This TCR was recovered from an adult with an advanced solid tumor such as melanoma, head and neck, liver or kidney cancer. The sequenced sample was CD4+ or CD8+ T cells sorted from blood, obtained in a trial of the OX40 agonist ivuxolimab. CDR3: CASTTYQVGLYGYTF. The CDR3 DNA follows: TGTGCCAGCACCACCTACCAGGTGGGACTCTATGGCTACACCTTC. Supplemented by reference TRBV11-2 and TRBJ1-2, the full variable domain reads EAGVAQSPRYKIIEKRQSVAFWCNPISGHATLYWYQQILGQGPKLLIQFQNNGVVDDSQLPKDRFSAERLKGVDSTLKIQPAKLEDSAVYLCASTTYQVGLYGYTFGSGTRLTVV.